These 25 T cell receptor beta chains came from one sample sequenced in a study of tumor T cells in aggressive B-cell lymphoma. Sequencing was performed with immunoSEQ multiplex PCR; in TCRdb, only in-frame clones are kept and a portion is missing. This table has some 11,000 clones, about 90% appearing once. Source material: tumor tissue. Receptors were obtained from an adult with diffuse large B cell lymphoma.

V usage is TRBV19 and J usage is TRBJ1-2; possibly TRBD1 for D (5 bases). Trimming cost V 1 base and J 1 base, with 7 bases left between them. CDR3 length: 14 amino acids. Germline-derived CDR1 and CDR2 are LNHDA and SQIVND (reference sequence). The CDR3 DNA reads TGTGCCAGTAGTATAGGACAGAGTAACTATGGCTACACCTTC. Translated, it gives CASSIGQSNYGYTF. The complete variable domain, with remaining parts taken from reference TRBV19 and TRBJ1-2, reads DGGITQSPKYLFRKEGQNVTLSCEQNLNHDAMYWYRQDPGQGLRLIYYSQIVNDFQKGDIAEGYSVSREKKESFPLTVTSAQKNPTAFYLCASSIGQSNYGYTFGSGTRLTVV.

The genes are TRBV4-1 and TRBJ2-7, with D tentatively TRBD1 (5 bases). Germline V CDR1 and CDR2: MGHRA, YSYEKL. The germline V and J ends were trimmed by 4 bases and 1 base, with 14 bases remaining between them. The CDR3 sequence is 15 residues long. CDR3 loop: CASSREPTVSYEQYF. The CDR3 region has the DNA TGCGCCAGCAGCCGAGAACCGACAGTTTCCTACGAGCAGTACTTC.

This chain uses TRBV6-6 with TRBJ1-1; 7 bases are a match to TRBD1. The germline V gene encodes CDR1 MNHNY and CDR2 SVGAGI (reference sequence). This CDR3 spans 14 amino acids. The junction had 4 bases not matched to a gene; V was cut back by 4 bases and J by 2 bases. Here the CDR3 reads CASSLTGINTEAFF. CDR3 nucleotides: TGTGCCAGCAGTTTGACAGGGATCAACACTGAAGCTTTCTTT.

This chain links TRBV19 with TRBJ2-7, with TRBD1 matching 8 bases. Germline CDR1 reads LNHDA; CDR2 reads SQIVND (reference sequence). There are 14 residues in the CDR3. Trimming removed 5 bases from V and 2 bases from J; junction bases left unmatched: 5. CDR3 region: CASSQGAPPYEQYF. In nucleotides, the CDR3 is TGTGCCAGTAGTCAGGGGGCGCCCCCCTACGAGCAGTACTTC.

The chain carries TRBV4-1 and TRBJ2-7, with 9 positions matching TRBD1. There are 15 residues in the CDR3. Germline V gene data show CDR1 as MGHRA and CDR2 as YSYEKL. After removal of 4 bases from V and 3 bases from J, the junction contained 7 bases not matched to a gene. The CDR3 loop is CASSPPGTGIYEQYF. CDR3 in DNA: TGCGCCAGCAGCCCACCCGGGACAGGGATCTACGAGCAGTACTTC.

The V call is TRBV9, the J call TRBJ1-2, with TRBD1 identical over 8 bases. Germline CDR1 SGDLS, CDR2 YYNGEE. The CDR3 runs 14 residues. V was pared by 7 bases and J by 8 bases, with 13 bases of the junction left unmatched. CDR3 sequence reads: CASASGGPSGGYTF. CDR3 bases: TGTGCCAGCGCCTCAGGGGGCCCTTCTGGAGGCTACACCTTC. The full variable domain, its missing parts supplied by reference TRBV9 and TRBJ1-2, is DSGVTQTPKHLITATGQRVTLRCSPRSGDLSVYWYQQSLDQGLQFLIQYYNGEERAKGNILERFSAQQFPDLHSELNLSSLELGDSALYFCASASGGPSGGYTFGSGTRLTVV.

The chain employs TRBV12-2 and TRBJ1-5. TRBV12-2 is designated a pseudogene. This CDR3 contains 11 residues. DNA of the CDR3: TGTGCAAGTCGCCCTCTTATTCCCCAGCATTTT. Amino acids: CASRPLIPQHF.

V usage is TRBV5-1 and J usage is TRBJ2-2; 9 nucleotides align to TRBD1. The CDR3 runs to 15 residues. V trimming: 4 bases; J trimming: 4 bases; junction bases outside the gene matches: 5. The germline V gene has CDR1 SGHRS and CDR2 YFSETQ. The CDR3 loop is CASSPTGGGTGELFF. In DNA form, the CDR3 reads TGCGCCAGCAGCCCGACAGGGGGTGGCACCGGGGAGCTGTTTTTT.

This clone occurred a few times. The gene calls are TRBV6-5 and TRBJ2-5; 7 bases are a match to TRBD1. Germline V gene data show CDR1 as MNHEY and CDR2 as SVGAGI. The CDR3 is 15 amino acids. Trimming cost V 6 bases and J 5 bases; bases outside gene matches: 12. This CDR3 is CASRPGQIDWETQYF. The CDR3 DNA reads TGTGCCAGCAGACCGGGACAGATTGATTGGGAGACCCAGTACTTC.

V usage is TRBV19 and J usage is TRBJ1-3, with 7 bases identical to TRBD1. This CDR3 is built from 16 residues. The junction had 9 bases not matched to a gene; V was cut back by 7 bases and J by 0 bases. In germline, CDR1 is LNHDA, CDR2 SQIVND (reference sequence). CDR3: CASTGQQLSSGNTIYF. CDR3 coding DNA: TGTGCCAGTACGGGACAGCAATTAAGCTCTGGAAACACCATATATTTT. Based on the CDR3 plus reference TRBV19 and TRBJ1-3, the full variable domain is DGGITQSPKYLFRKEGQNVTLSCEQNLNHDAMYWYRQDPGQGLRLIYYSQIVNDFQKGDIAEGYSVSREKKESFPLTVTSAQKNPTAFYLCASTGQQLSSGNTIYFGEGSWLTVV.

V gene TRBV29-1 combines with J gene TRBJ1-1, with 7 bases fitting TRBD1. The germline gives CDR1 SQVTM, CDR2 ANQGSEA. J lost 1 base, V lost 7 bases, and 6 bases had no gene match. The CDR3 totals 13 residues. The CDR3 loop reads CSARDSGNTEAFF. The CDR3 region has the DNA TGCAGCGCCAGGGACAGCGGGAACACTGAAGCTTTCTTT.

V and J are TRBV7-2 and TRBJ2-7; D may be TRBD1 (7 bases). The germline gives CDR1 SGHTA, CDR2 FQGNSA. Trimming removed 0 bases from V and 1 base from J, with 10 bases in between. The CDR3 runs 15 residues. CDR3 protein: CASSLAPGGSYEQYF. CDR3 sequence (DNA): TGTGCCAGCAGCTTAGCTCCAGGGGGGTCCTACGAGCAGTACTTC.

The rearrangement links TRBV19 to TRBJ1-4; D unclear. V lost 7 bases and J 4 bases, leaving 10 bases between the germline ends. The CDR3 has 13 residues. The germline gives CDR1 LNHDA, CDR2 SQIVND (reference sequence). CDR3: CASKPTDNEKLFF. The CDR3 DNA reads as TGTGCCAGTAAACCAACAGATAATGAAAAACTGTTTTTT.

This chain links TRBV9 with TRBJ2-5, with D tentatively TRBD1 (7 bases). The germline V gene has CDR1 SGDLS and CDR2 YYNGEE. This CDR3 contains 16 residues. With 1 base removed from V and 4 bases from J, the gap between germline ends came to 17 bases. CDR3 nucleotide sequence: TGTGCCAGCAGCGTAACGGGGGACAGACATTTAGAGACCCAGTACTTC. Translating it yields CASSVTGDRHLETQYF.

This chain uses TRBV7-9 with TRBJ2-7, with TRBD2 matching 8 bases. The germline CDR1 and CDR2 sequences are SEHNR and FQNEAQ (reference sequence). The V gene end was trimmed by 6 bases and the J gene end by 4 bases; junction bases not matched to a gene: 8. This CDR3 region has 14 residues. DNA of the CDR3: TGTGCCAGCAGGCCGGCGGGGGGCGGTTACGAGCAGTACTTC. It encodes CASRPAGGGYEQYF. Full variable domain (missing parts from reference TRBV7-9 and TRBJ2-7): DTGVSQNPRHKITKRGQNVTFRCDPISEHNRLYWYRQTLGQGPEFLTYFQNEAQLEKSRLLSDRFSAERPKGSFSTLEIQRTEQGDSAMYLCASRPAGGGYEQYFGPGTRLTVT.

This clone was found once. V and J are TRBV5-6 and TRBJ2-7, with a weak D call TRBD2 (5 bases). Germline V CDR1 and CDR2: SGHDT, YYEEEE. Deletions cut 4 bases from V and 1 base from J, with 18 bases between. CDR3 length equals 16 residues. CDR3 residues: CASSAGLNSVSYEQYF. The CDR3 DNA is TGTGCCAGCAGCGCTGGACTGAATAGCGTTTCCTACGAGCAGTACTTC.

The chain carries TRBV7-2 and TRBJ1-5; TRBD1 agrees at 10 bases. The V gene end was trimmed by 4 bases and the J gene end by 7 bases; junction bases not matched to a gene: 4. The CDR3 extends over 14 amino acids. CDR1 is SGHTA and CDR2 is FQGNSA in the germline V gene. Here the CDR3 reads CASSSDRGHQPQHF. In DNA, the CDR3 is TGTGCCAGCAGCTCCGACAGGGGGCACCAGCCCCAGCATTTT.

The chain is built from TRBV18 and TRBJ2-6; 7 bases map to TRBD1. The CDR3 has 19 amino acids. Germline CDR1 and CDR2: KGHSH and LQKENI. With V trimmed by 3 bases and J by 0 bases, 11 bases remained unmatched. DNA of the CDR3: TGTGCCAGCTCACCCTATGTCGGGACAGTCTCCTCTGGGGCCAACGTCCTGACTTTC. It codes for CASSPYVGTVSSGANVLTF.

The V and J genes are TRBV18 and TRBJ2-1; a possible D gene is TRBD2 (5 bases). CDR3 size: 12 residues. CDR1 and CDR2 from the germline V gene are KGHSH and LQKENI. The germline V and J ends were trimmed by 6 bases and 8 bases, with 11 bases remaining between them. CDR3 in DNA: TGTGCCAGCTCCTCCAGAGCGGATGAGCAGTTCTTC. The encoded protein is CASSSRADEQFF. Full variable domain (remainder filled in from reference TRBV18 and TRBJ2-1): NAGVMQNPRHLVRRRGQEARLRCSPMKGHSHVYWYRQLPEEGLKFMVYLQKENIIDESGMPKERFSAEFPKEGPSILRIQQVVRGDSAAYFCASSSRADEQFFGPGTRLTVL.

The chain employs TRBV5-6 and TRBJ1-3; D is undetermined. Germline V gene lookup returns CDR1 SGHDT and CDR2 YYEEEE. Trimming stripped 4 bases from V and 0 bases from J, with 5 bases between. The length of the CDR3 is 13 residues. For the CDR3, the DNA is TGTGCCAGCAGCCGGAGCTCTGGAAACACCATATATTTT. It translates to CASSRSSGNTIYF.

DNA of the CDR3: TGTGCCAGCAGTTACTCCGGCCAGGGTTCTTCACCCCTCCACTTT. Encoded protein: CASSYSGQGSSPLHF. This rearrangement joins TRBV6-6 to TRBJ1-6, with D possibly being TRBD1 (5 bases). CDR1 and CDR2 (germline): MNHNY, SVGAGI (reference sequence). V was trimmed by 0 bases and J by 9 bases, leaving 12 bases between them. The CDR3 has 15 amino acids.

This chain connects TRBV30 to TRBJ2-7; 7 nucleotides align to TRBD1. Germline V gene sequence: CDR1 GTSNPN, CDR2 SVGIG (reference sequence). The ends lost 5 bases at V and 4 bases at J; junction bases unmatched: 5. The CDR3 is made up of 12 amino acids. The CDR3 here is CAWEQGRYEQYF. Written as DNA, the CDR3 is TGTGCCTGGGAACAGGGGCGATACGAGCAGTACTTC. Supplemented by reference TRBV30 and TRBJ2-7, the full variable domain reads SQTIHQWPATLVQPVGSPLSLECTVEGTSNPNLYWYRQAAGRGLQLLFYSVGIGQISSEVPQNLSASRPQDRQFILSSKKLLLSDSGFYLCAWEQGRYEQYFGPGTRLTVT.

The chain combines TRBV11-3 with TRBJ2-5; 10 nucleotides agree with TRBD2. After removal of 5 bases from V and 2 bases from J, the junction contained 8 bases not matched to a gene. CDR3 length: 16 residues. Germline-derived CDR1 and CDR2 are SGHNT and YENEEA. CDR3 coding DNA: TGTGCCAGCAGCCCCTGGACTAGCGGCAGGCAAGAGACCCAGTACTTC. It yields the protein CASSPWTSGRQETQYF.

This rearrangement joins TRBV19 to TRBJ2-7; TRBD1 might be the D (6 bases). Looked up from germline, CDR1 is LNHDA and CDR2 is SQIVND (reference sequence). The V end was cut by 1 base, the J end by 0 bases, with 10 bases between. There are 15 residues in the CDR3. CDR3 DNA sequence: TGTGCCAGTAGTATAGCAGGACAGTCCTCCTACGAGCAGTACTTC. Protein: CASSIAGQSSYEQYF. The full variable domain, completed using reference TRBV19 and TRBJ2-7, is DGGITQSPKYLFRKEGQNVTLSCEQNLNHDAMYWYRQDPGQGLRLIYYSQIVNDFQKGDIAEGYSVSREKKESFPLTVTSAQKNPTAFYLCASSIAGQSSYEQYFGPGTRLTVT.

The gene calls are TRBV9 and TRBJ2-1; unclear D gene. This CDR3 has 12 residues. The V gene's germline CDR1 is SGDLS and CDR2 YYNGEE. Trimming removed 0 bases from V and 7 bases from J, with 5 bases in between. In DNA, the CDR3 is TGTGCCAGCAGCGTAGACGGTAATGAGCAGTTCTTC. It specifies CASSVDGNEQFF.